These 18 T cell receptor beta chains came from one sample sequenced in a study of neurological immune-mediated disorders. Time point reported: longitudinal time-point 3. TCRdb re-derived calls from the 5' RACE reads in MiXCR, one entry per CDR3 protein. The repertoire holds 85,000 to 110,000 distinct CDR3 sequences, with less than 14% as singletons. Sample: PBMCs. Source of these receptors: a female donor with HTLV-1-associated myelopathy (HAM/TSP).

There are many counts of this clonotype. This chain uses TRBV12-3 or TRBV12-4 with TRBJ2-1, with 7 bases identical to TRBD2. J gave up 6 bases and V 7 bases, and 6 bases lay outside the gene matches. The CDR3 covers 13 residues. Written as DNA, the CDR3 is TGTGCCAGCACCGTGACTAGCCCCAATGAGCAGTTCTTC. This codes for CASTVTSPNEQFF.

The table lists this clonotype with many counts. The chain is built from TRBV5-1 and TRBJ2-7, with D tentatively TRBD1 or TRBD2 (6 bases each). The V gene's germline CDR1 is SGHRS and CDR2 YFSETQ. CDR3 length: 14 residues. V was cut by 4 bases and J by 7 bases, with 18 bases left in between. CDR3 nucleotide sequence: TGCGCCAGCAGCGACACGGGGGCCGGTGGGGAGCAGTACTTC. Translation gives CASSDTGAGGEQYF.

This clonotype has a count of ten or more. The chain is built from TRBV5-1 and TRBJ2-7; D might be TRBD1 (7 bases). The length of the CDR3 is 15 residues. The germline gives CDR1 SGHRS, CDR2 YFSETQ. Between the trimmed V and J ends, which lost 4 bases and 3 bases, there was a span of 17 bases. The CDR3 here is CASSTDRREGYEQYF. The CDR3, as DNA: TGCGCCAGCAGCACGGACAGGCGGGAAGGCTACGAGCAGTACTTC.

In this sample, this clonotype turned up many times. This rearrangement joins TRBV12-3 or TRBV12-4 to TRBJ2-5, with TRBD2 as a possible D gene (7 bases). This CDR3 contains 14 residues. Trimming took off 3 bases at V and 3 bases at J, with 11 bases between the two ends. CDR3 protein: CASSLGGREETQYF. CDR3 DNA sequence: TGTGCCAGCAGTTTGGGGGGGCGCGAAGAGACCCAGTACTTC.

This clonotype showed up many times. The V call is TRBV29-1, the J call TRBJ2-3; tentative D call: TRBD2 (6 bases). The CDR3 runs to 15 residues. V lost 3 bases to trimming and J lost 5 bases, with 18 bases between them. CDR1 and CDR2 from the germline V gene are SQVTM and ANQGSEA. CDR3 nucleotides: TGCAGCGTTGAGGGACTTCGCGGGGTTCTAGATACGCAGTATTTT. As protein: CSVEGLRGVLDTQYF.

The chain recombines TRBV2 with TRBJ2-1, with a weak D call TRBD1 (5 bases). V was shortened by 8 bases and J by 7 bases, with 15 bases between the two germline ends. Germline V gene data show CDR1 as SNHLY and CDR2 as FYNNEI. This CDR3 comprises 13 residues. CDR3: CASSVTARNEQFF. The CDR3 DNA is TGTGCCAGCTCGGTGACAGCTCGGAATGAGCAGTTCTTC.

In this sample, this clonotype turned up many times. The DNA of the CDR3 is TGTGCCAGCAGGCGCGGGACAGGGAATTACGAGCAGTACTTC. This encodes CASRRGTGNYEQYF. The gene calls are TRBV12-3 or TRBV12-4 and TRBJ2-7; 9 nucleotides agree with TRBD1. There are 14 residues in the CDR3. V shed 6 bases, J shed 4 bases, and the junction held 7 bases outside the gene matches.

A remark on this clonotype: A read error may be the cause here, since a much bigger clone is one base away. The V and J genes are TRBV25-1 and TRBJ1-1; tentatively, D is TRBD1 (5 bases). The V end was cut by 5 bases, the J end by 4 bases, with 14 bases between. Germline assignment: CDR1 MGHDK and CDR2 SYGVNS. The CDR3 length is 14 residues. The CDR3 sequence is CASSRGELSTEAFF. The DNA of the CDR3 is TGTGCCAGCAGTAGGGGAGAATTATCCACTGAAGCTTTCTTT.

Ten or more counts support this clonotype. J is TRBJ2-2 and V is TRBV29-1; 8 positions match TRBD1. Germline V CDR1 and CDR2: SQVTM, ANQGSEA. The ends lost 3 bases at V and 5 bases at J; junction bases unmatched: 8. The length of the CDR3 is 15 residues. CDR3 sequence reads: CSVDRQGAETGELFF. DNA of the CDR3: TGCAGCGTTGATCGGCAGGGGGCCGAAACCGGGGAGCTGTTTTTT.

This clonotype was picked up many times. The chain combines TRBV15 with TRBJ1-2; D gene unclear. The CDR3 has 16 amino acids. Germline V gene lookup returns CDR1 LNHNV and CDR2 YYDKDF (reference sequence). V lost 1 base and J 4 bases, leaving 16 bases between the germline ends. CDR3 DNA: TGTGCCACCAGCAGAGGAGGGCCGGGGATCTCCTATGGCTACACCTTC. The encoded protein is CATSRGGPGISYGYTF.

Remarks on this clonotype: A much more abundant neighbour one base away suggests this may be a read error. The rearrangement links TRBV11-2 to TRBJ2-1; the D gene is possibly TRBD1 (6 bases). From germline, CDR1 is SGHAT and CDR2 FQNNGV. This CDR3 is built from 15 residues. V lost 7 bases and J 7 bases, leaving 20 bases between the germline ends. CDR3: CASIGQWTVWNEQFF. Written as DNA, the CDR3 is TGTGCCAGCATTGGACAGTGGACGGTCTGGAATGAGCAGTTCTTC.

This clonotype was picked up many times. The chain employs TRBV5-1 and TRBJ2-3, with D perhaps matching TRBD2 (5 bases). CDR1 is SGHRS, CDR2 YFSETQ, per germline. Trimming pared 0 bases from V and 5 bases from J, leaving 10 bases between. This CDR3 contains 14 residues. CDR3 sequence (DNA): TGCGCCAGCAGCTTGGGCGGGCGAGGAGATACGCAGTATTTT. Translated, it gives CASSLGGRGDTQYF.

J is TRBJ1-2 and V is TRBV15; D unclear. The CDR3 runs 16 residues. Germline CDR1 reads LNHNV; CDR2 reads YYDKDF (reference sequence). V shed 0 bases and J shed 5 bases, with 16 bases lying between them. The CDR3 coding sequence is TGTGCCACCAGCAGAGATTATCTCTCCGTCTCGTATGGCTACACCTTC. Protein: CATSRDYLSVSYGYTF.

This clonotype was detected many times. A much larger clone differs from this one at a single base, so this may be a read error. The rearrangement joins TRBV5-1 to TRBJ2-7; unclear D gene. There are 11 residues in the CDR3. In germline, CDR1 is SGHRS, CDR2 YFSETQ. The V gene lost 0 bases and the J gene lost 5 bases, with 3 bases spanning the gap. This CDR3 reads CASSLDHEQYF. In DNA form, the CDR3 reads TGCGCCAGCAGCTTGGACCACGAGCAGTACTTC.

This clonotype was detected ten times or more. This chain joins TRBV20-1 and TRBJ1-5, with TRBD1 identical over 9 bases. The CDR3 spans 16 residues. Germline CDR1 is DFQATT and CDR2 is SNEGSKA (reference sequence). The V segment lost 6 bases and the J segment 3 bases; nucleotides outside the gene matches: 12. This chain's CDR3 is CSAPTAGQGINQPQHF. The DNA of the CDR3 is TGCAGTGCCCCTACTGCGGGACAGGGAATCAATCAGCCCCAGCATTTT.

This clonotype has only one observation. A much larger clone is a single base away; this may be a read error. The genes are TRBV29-1 and TRBJ2-7; 8 nucleotides match TRBD1. This CDR3 region has 12 residues. Germline V gene sequence: CDR1 SQVTM, CDR2 ANQGSEA. Trimming removed 5 bases from V and 5 bases from J; junction bases left unmatched: 5. CDR3 amino acids: CSVRGTGNEQYF. The CDR3 DNA reads TGCAGCGTTAGGGGGACAGGCAACGAGCAGTACTTC.

This clonotype has just a few counts. The chain employs TRBV6-6 and TRBJ1-5; 7 bases map to TRBD1. The CDR3 extends over 18 amino acids. Germline V gene data show CDR1 as MNHNY and CDR2 as SVGAGI (reference sequence). Germline trimming cut 1 base from V and 4 bases from J; bases unmatched to any gene: 13. CDR3 region: CASSYLPPGTVINQPQHF. CDR3 sequence (DNA): TGTGCCAGCAGTTACTTACCTCCCGGGACAGTAATAAATCAGCCCCAGCATTTT.

This clonotype showed up many times. The CDR3 reads CASSPSLQGDEKLFF. The CDR3 nucleotides are TGCGCCAGCAGCCCCAGTCTCCAGGGTGACGAAAAACTGTTTTTT. This chain links TRBV4-1 with TRBJ1-4; D is possibly TRBD1 (5 bases). Trimming stripped 4 bases from V and 8 bases from J, with 17 bases between. Germline V CDR1 and CDR2: MGHRA, YSYEKL. The CDR3 consists of 15 residues.